This T cell receptor beta chain was found in a study of CD8+ T cells in alopecia areata. The sequencing template was cDNA reverse transcribed from extracted RNA. The data were produced by immunoSEQ multiplex PCR, yet TCRdb's version contains in-frame clones alone and is incomplete. The sample yields 110,000 or so clones, 58% seen once. Trimming shortened V by 6 bases and J by 6 bases, and 11 bases separated the two germline ends. Per the germline V gene, CDR1 is SQVTM and CDR2 is ANQGSEA. The CDR3 sequence is 11 residues long. What was sequenced was NKG2D-low CD8+ T cells sorted from blood. The V and J genes are TRBV29-1 and TRBJ1-2; D is unclear. This clonotype was obtained from a human donor with alopecia areata. The DNA of the CDR3 is TGCAGCGTACGGACGGTCGATGGCTACACCTTC. It encodes CSVRTVDGYTF.